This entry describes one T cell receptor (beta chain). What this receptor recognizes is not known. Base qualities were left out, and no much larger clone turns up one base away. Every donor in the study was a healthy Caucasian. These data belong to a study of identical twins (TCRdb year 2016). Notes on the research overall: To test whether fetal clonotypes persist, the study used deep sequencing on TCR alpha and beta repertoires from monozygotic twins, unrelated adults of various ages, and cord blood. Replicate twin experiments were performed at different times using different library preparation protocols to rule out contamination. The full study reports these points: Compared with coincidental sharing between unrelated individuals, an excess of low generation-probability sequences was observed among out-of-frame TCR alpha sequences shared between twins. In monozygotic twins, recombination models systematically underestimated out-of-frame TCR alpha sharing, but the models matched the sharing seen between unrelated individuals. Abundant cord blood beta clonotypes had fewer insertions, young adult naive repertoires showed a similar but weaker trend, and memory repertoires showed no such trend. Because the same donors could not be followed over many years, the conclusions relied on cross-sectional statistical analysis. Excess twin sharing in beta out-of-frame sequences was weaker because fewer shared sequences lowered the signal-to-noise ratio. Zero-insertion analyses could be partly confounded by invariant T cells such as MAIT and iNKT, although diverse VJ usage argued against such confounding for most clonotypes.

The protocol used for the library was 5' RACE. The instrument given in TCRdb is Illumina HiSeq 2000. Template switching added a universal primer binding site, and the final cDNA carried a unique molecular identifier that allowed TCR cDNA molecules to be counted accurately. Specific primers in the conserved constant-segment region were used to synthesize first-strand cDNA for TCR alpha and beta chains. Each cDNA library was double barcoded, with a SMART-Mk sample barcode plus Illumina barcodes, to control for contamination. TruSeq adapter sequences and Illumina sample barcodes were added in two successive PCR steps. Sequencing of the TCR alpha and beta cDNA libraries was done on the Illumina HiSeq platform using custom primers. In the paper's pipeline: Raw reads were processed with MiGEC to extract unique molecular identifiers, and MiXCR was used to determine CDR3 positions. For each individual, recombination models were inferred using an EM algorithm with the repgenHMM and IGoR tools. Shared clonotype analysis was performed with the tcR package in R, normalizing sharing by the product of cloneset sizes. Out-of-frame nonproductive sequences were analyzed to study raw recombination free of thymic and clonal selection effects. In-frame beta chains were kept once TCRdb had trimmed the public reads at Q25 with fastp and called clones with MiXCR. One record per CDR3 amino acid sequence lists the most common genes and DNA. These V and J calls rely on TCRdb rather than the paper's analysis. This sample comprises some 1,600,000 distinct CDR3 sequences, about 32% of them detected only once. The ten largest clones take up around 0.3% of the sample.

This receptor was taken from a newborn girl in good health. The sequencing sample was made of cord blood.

The CDR3 in this case is CASSLPSGGMANEQYF. In nucleotides, the sequence is TGTGCCAGCAGTTTACCGTCAGGGGGGATGGCTAACGAGCAGTACTTC. The chain joins TRBV12-3 or TRBV12-4 to TRBJ2-7, and perhaps TRBD1 as D gene, on 7 matching bases. Relative to germline, V is 2 bases shorter and J is 5 bases shorter, with 19 bases between their ends. The CDR3 numbers 16 residues from cysteine through phenylalanine. Only the CDR3 region is kept as DNA, spanning 48 bases read in frame from base 1.